This entry is about one TCR beta chain. Its antigen is not known. The data are from a study of OX40 agonist ivuxolimab in advanced cancers. Study information: Given to patients was ivuxolimab, an agonistic anti-OX40 (CD134) antibody. The patients received ivuxolimab by intravenous route every 2 weeks at 0.01 to 10 mg/kg. Study-wide points: More expanded clones were found, on average, in CD8+ than in CD4+ T cells.

The repertoire was sequenced with immunoSEQ multiplex PCR; TCRdb's copy has only in-frame clones and lacks some. The table records about 76,000 clones, approximately 89% of them present only once. This clonotype originated in an adult with an advanced solid tumor such as melanoma, head and neck, liver or kidney cancer. The specimen was CD4+ or CD8+ T cells sorted from blood, collected in a trial of the OX40 agonist ivuxolimab.

The CDR3 region has the DNA TGCGCCAGCAGCCAACCCCGGTCGGGGGTCCGTGGAGCTTTCTTT. This gives the protein CASSQPRSGVRGAFF. V usage is TRBV4-1 and J usage is TRBJ1-1; D possibly corresponds to TRBD1 (5 bases). The CDR3 length is 15 residues. From germline, CDR1 is MGHRA and CDR2 YSYEKL. V lost 2 bases and J 10 bases, leaving 20 bases between the germline ends.